The T cell receptor beta chain described here comes from a study of blood T cells in healthy people across ages. The study's findings and limits: What prevented conclusive comparison of naive and antigen-experienced cells was that PBMCs were unsorted. The recorded TCR beta diversity per million T cells decreased in a roughly linear manner with age.

The CDR3 runs to 15 residues. The V and J ends lost 5 bases and 2 bases, in that order; junction bases with no gene match: 8. The germline V gene encodes CDR1 SGHTA and CDR2 FQGNSA. Ranging in age from roughly 6 to 90, the donors were healthy Caucasian individuals from Russia. Comments on this clonotype: Antigen specificity is unknown.

Primers used in a second PCR of about 7 to 12 cycles were a sample-barcoded 5' primer and a J-beta primer mix. With 12 random nucleotides, a template-switch adaptor tagged each individual cDNA molecule. In TCRdb, the 5' RACE reads were re-called with MiXCR into one record per CDR3 protein. The table includes about 640,000 distinct CDR3 sequences, 58% detected once. The sequence was obtained from a man in his fifties or sixties in good health. The chain uses TRBV7-2 and TRBJ2-5, with TRBD2 matching 7 bases. Sequencing used blood. The chain's CDR3 is CASSPRLAQQETQYF. CDR3 in DNA: TGTGCCAGCAGCCCGAGACTAGCTCAGCAAGAGACCCAGTACTTC.